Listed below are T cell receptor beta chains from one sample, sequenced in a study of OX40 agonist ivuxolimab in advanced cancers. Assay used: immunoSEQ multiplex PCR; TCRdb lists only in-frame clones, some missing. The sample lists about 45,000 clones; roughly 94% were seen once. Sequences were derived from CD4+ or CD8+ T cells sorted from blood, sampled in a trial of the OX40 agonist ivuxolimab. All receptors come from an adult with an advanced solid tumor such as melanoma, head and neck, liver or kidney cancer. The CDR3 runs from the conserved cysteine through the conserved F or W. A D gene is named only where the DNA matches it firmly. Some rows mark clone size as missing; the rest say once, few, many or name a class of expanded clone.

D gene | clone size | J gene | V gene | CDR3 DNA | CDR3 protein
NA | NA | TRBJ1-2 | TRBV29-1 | TGCAGCGCCGGGGGTTACTATGGCTACACCTTC | CSAGGYYGYTF
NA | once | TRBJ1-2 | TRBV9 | TGTGCCAGCAGCCAGGACAGTAATGGCTACACCTTC | CASSQDSNGYTF
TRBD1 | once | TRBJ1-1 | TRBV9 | TGTGCCAGTTCCACAGGGGGTGGCACTGAAGCTTTCTTT | CASSTGGGTEAFF
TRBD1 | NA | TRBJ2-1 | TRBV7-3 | TGTGCCAGCAGCCCTGGGACAGGGCGCAATGAGCAGTTCTTC | CASSPGTGRNEQFF
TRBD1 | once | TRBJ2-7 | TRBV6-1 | TGTGCCAGCAGTGAGGTTTGGACAGGACCCTACGAGCAGTACTTC | CASSEVWTGPYEQYF
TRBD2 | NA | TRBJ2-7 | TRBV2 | TGTGCCAGCCAAAGCGGGAGATGGTACGAGCAGTACTTC | CASQSGRWYEQYF
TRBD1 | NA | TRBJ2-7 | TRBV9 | TGTGCCAGCAGCGTAGATGTAGGGGGCTGGTACGAGCAGTACTTC | CASSVDVGGWYEQYF
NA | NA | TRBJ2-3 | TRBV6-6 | TGTGCCAGCAGTTCCCTAGTTAGCCCCCCGGGAGATACGCAGTATTTT | CASSSLVSPPGDTQYF
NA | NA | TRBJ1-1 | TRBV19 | TGTGCCAGTAGACGAAGGACCGAGATGAACACTGAAGCTTTCTTT | CASRRRTEMNTEAFF
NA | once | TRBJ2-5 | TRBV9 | TGTGCCAGCAGCGTAGGGGAACTCCAAGAGACCCAGTACTTC | CASSVGELQETQYF
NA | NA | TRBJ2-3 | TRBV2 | TGTGCCAGCAGTGTGTCGGGGAGCACAGATACGCAGTATTTT | CASSVSGSTDTQYF
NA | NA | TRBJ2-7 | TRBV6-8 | TGTGCCAGCAGTTACGGGAGCCTCCTCGAGCAGTACTTC | CASSYGSLLEQYF
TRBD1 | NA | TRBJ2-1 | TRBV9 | TGTGCCAGCAGCCCAGGGGGCCGAGGCCCCTACAATGAGCAGTTCTTC | CASSPGGRGPYNEQFF
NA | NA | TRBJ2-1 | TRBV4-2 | TGTGCCAGCAGCCATGGGACTGGCTCCTACAATGAGCAGTTCTTC | CASSHGTGSYNEQFF
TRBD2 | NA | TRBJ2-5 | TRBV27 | TGTGCCAGCAGTTTATCAGGGAGCGGGAGTAGGGAGACCCAGTACTTC | CASSLSGSGSRETQYF
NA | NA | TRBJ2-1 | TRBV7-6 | TGTGCCAGCAGCTTAGGGGGAAGGGGGAATGAGCAGTTCTTC | CASSLGGRGNEQFF
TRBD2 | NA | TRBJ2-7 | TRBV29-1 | TGCAGCGTTCCCAGCGGGAGGGCTTCTTACGAGCAGTACTTC | CSVPSGRASYEQYF
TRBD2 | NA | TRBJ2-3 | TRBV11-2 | TGTGCCAGCAGCTTAGTGACTAGCGGAGGGTTGTATTTT | CASSLVTSGGLYF
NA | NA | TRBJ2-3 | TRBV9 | TGTGCCAGCAGCGCCGGCGGGCCCAGCACAGATACGCAGTATTTT | CASSAGGPSTDTQYF
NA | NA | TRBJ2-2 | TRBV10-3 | TGTGCCATGTCTATGGGTGCAAACACCGGGGAGCTGTTTTTT | CAMSMGANTGELFF
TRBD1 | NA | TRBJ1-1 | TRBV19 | TGTGCCAGTAGTAGGCGACAGGGGGCAGAGTTGAACACTGAAGCTTTCTTT | CASSRRQGAELNTEAFF
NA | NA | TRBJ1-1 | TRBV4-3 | TGCGCCAGCAGCCAAGAATCGAGACGTTGGACTGAAGCTTTCTTT | CASSQESRRWTEAFF
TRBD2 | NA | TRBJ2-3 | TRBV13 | TGTGCCAGCAGCAGCCTTGGTAGCGGGCCTCCGGGAGATACGCAGTATTTT | CASSSLGSGPPGDTQYF
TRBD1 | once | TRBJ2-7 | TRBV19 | TGTGCCACCGGGGGACAGGGTGGCTACGAGCAGTACTTC | CATGGQGGYEQYF
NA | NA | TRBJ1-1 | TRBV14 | TGTGCCAGCAGCCAAGCCACCGGCCCTCCCGGGGCTTTCTTT | CASSQATGPPGAFF
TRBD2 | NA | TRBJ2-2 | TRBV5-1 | TGCGCCAGCAGCTTGGTATTTGGCGGGAGGACCACCGGGGAGCTGTTTTTT | CASSLVFGGRTTGELFF
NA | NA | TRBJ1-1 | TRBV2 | TGTGCCAGCACGGACAGCCAAGAATTGAACACTGAAGCTTTCTTT | CASTDSQELNTEAFF
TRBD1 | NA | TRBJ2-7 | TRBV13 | TGTGCCAGCAGCTTAGAGGGACAGGGTTACGAGCAGTACTTC | CASSLEGQGYEQYF
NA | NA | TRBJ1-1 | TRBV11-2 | TGTGCCAGCAGCGGAGTCAGTGGGGGCCGGGGGGCTTTCTTT | CASSGVSGGRGAFF
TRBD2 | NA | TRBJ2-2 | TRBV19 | TGTGCCAGCAGTGGTCTAGCGGGAGGCACCGGGGAGCTGTTTTTT | CASSGLAGGTGELFF
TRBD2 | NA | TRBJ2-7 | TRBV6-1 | TGTGCCAGCAGTGGTAGCGGGAGTTTGAGGGAGCAGTACTTC | CASSGSGSLREQYF
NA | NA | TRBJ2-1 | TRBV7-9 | TGTGCCAGCAACCCGGGCCACCGGGGAAACAATGAGCAGTTCTTC | CASNPGHRGNNEQFF
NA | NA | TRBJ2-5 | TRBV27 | TGTGCCAGCAGTACATCCCCCCGGGAGACCCAGTACTTC | CASSTSPRETQYF
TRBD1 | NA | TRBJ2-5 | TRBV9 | TGTGCCAGCAGCGTAGGGGGACAGAACCAAGAGACCCAGTACTTC | CASSVGGQNQETQYF
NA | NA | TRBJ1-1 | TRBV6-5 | TGTGCCAGCAGGGAGGAGACAGCGGCCACTGAAGCTTTCTTT | CASREETAATEAFF
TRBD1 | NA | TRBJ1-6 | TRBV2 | TGTGCCAGCAGTGAGGGGACAGGGGATTCACCCCTCCACTTT | CASSEGTGDSPLHF
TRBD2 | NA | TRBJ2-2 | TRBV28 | TGTGCCAGCAGTTTATTCCTAGCGGGAGTAATCCCTGGGGTCACCGGGGAGCTGTTTTTT | CASSLFLAGVIPGVTGELFF
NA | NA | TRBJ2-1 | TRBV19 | TGTGCCAGTAGTATACGGGTTTTTGGGGGACCCTACAATGAGCAGTTCTTC | CASSIRVFGGPYNEQFF
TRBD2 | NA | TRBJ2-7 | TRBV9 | TGTGCCAGCAGCTCCCTTGGACTAGCGGGAAGGGACGAGCAGTACTTC | CASSSLGLAGRDEQYF
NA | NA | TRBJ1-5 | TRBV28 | TGTGCCAGCAGTCCGTCGGGCGGGTCCAATCAGCCCCAGCATTTT | CASSPSGGSNQPQHF
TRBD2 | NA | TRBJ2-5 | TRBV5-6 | TGTGCCAGCAGCTTGCAGGCGGGAGCACAAGAGACCCAGTACTTC | CASSLQAGAQETQYF
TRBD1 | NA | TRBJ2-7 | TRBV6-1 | TGTGCCAGCAGGACCAGGACAGGGTACGAGCAGTACTTC | CASRTRTGYEQYF
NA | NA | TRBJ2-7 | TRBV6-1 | TGTGCCAGCAGTGAACAAGTCGCCCCGAGCTCCTACGAGCAGTACTTC | CASSEQVAPSSYEQYF
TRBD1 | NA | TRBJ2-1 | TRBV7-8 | TGTGCCAGCAGCTTAGCTGTGACAGGGGGATCCCTCTACAATGAGCAGTTCTTC | CASSLAVTGGSLYNEQFF
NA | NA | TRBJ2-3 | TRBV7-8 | TGTGCCAGCAGCTCCATTTTCACAGATACGCAGTATTTT | CASSSIFTDTQYF
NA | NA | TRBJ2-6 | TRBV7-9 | TGTGCCAGCAGCTTCTCCGGTACCAGGGAACCCTCTGGGGCCAACGTCCTGACTTTC | CASSFSGTREPSGANVLTF
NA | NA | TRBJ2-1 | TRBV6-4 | TGTGCCAGCAGTGACTCAGGGGACCAACTCAATGAGCAGTTCTTC | CASSDSGDQLNEQFF
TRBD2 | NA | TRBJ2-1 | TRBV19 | TGTGCCAGTAGTTTCGGACTAGCCGTCAATGAGCAGTTCTTC | CASSFGLAVNEQFF
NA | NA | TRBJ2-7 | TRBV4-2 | TGTGCCAGCAGCCAAGGGGCGGGGTACGAGCAGTACTTC | CASSQGAGYEQYF
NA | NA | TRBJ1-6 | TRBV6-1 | TGTGCCAGCATGATGGGCAGGGGCTTAAATTCACCCCTCCACTTT | CASMMGRGLNSPLHF
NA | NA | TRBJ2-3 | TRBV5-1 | TGCGCCAGCAGCTTGTCGGAGGGTGGCACAGATACGCAGTATTTT | CASSLSEGGTDTQYF
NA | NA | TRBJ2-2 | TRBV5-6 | TGTGCCAGCAGCTTCTCTGACAGTCCTAACACCGGGGAGCTGTTTTTT | CASSFSDSPNTGELFF
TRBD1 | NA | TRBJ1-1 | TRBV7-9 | TGTGCCAGCAGCTTAGGGGGCCGCAGGGGGCATTACACTGAAGCTTTCTTT | CASSLGGRRGHYTEAFF
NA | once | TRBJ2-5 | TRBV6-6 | TGTGCCAGCAGTTACTCCCGGGCAGGGTCAGAGACCCAGTACTTC | CASSYSRAGSETQYF